Below, 3 T cell receptor beta chains from the same sample are listed, as sequenced in a study of cytomegalovirus exposure and HLA in healthy donors. In the PCR, 60 Vbeta and 13 Jbeta primers were used. TCRdb's table, derived via immunoSEQ multiplex PCR, lists solely in-frame clones and lacks some. The sample yields a few hundred thousand clones, 75% to 90% seen once. The specimen was PBMCs. The receptors derive from a young woman in good health and CMV-seronegative.

This clone was counted a few times. This chain uses TRBV27 with TRBJ1-1; 8 bases match TRBD1. Germline CDR1 MNHEY, CDR2 SMNVEV (reference sequence). V dropped 4 bases and J dropped 6; count of bases not matched to a gene: 7. The CDR3 is 14 amino acids. CDR3 nucleotides: TGTGCCAGCAGTTCGACAGGGGCGACCGCTGAAGCTTTCTTT. Protein product: CASSSTGATAEAFF.

The chain uses TRBV6-1 and TRBJ2-7; D perhaps matches TRBD2 (5 bases). Germline loops: CDR1 MNHNS, CDR2 SASEGT. The CDR3 totals 22 residues. V was cut by 0 bases and J by 2 bases, with 32 bases left in between. DNA of the CDR3: TGTGCCAGCAGTGAAGCGCTTCTTAGGACTTCTCTACGGCTGGGTGGGCCCTACGAGCAGTACTTC. Its protein product is CASSEALLRTSLRLGGPYEQYF.

V gene TRBV30 combines with J gene TRBJ2-3; weak D call: TRBD2 (5 bases). Germline CDR1 is GTSNPN and CDR2 is SVGIG (reference sequence). Trimming pared 4 bases from V and 1 base from J, leaving 18 bases between. The CDR3 has 16 amino acids. CDR3 in amino acids: CAWNLLAGWGTDTQYF. The CDR3 coding sequence is TGTGCCTGGAACCTTTTGGCGGGTTGGGGCACAGATACGCAGTATTTT.